Given below is one T cell receptor beta chain in context. Libraries were prepared by immunoSEQ multiplex PCR; TCRdb keeps only in-frame clonotypes and omits some of them. The sample holds 11,000 to 15,000 clones, 33% seen once. CFSE-labeled responder cells (approximately 200,000) were plated with approximately 200,000 irradiated, violet-dye-labeled stimulator cells. A sort after the reaction isolated proliferating CFSE-low CD3+CD4+ and CD3+CD8+ responders. Looked up from germline, CDR1 is LNHDA and CDR2 is SQIVND (reference sequence). Trimming removed 1 base from V and 1 base from J, with 11 bases in between. This CDR3 contains 17 residues. This sample was included in a study of graft-versus-host responses after intestinal transplantation. Study overall: Grafts were multivisceral, liver-intestinal, or isolated intestinal. The study, taken as a whole, reports: GvH clones turned up in recipient marrow; some had shown up first in ileum or blood.

Here the sequenced sample was alloreactive CD4+ T cells from a mixed lymphocyte reaction culture, taken before intestinal transplant. Regarding subset: CFSE-low proliferating T cells sorted from approximately six-day pre-transplant mixed lymphocyte reaction (GvH or HvG direction). The chain uses TRBV19 and TRBJ1-6, with a weak D call TRBD1 (5 bases). The source is a human patient who received an intestinal transplant. The CDR3 coding sequence is TGTGCCAGTAGTATAGTCTGGGACGGATCCTATAATTCACCCCTCCACTTT. Encoded protein: CASSIVWDGSYNSPLHF.